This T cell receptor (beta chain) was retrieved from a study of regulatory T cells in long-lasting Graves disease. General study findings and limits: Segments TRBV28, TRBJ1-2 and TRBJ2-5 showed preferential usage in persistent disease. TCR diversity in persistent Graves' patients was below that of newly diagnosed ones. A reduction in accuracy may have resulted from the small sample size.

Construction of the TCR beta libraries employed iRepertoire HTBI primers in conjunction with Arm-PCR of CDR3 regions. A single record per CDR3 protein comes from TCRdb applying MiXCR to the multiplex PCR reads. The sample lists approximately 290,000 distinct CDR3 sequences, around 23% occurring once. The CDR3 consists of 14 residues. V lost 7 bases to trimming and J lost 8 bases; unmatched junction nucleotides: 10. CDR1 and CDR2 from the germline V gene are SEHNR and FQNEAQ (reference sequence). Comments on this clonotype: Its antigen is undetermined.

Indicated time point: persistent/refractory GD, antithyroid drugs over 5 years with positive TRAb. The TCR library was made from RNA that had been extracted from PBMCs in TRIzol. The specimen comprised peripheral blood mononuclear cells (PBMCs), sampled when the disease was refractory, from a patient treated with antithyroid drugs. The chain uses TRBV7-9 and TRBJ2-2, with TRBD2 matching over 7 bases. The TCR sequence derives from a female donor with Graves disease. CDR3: CASTKSSGTGELFF. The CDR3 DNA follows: TGTGCCAGCACCAAAAGCAGCGGGACTGGGGAGCTGTTTTTT.